Listed below are T cell receptor beta chains from one sample, sequenced in a study of cytomegalovirus exposure and HLA in healthy donors. TCRdb's table, derived via immunoSEQ multiplex PCR, lists solely in-frame clones and lacks some. The sample lists 95,000 to 150,000 clones; 65% to 85% were seen once. The material sequenced was PBMCs. The receptors were gathered from a man in his late teens or twenties in good health and CMV-seropositive. Each CDR3 is given with its conserved first and last residue. Each record gives: CDR3 DNA, CDR3 protein, D gene, J gene, clone size, V gene. The D gene is left open where the match is weak. Some rows mark clone size as missing; the rest say once, few, many or name a class of expanded clone.

TGCGCCAGCAGTTCTGTGGGCCGCTCTGGAAACACCATATATTTT CASSSVGRSGNTIYF . TRBJ1-3 once TRBV5-1
TGTGCCAGCAGCCCCCGGACAGGGCTCCCCTACGAGCAGTACTTC CASSPRTGLPYEQYF TRBD1 TRBJ2-7 few TRBV6-5
TGTGCCAGCAGGCTCCTACTAGCGGGGGGAAAAAATGAGCAGTTCTTC CASRLLLAGGKNEQFF TRBD2 TRBJ2-1 . TRBV27
TGTGCCAGCAGCTTCCTCTACGAGCAGTACTTC CASSFLYEQYF . TRBJ2-7 . TRBV13
TGTGCCAGCAGCCGATTGACCAATCAGGGGGGTATGGGCGAGCAGTACTTC CASSRLTNQGGMGEQYF . TRBJ2-7 . TRBV5-6
TGTGCCTGGGCGGGACTTTCTGCCGGGGAGCTGTTTTTT CAWAGLSAGELFF . TRBJ2-2 . TRBV30
TGCGCCAGCAGCCAACCATCCGTGTTGCGGGGAATCAACTATGGCTACACCTTC CASSQPSVLRGINYGYTF . TRBJ1-2 . TRBV4-1
TGTGCCAGCAGTGATCCCATGACAGGGGTTACCTCTGGGGCCAACGTCCTGACTTTC CASSDPMTGVTSGANVLTF TRBD1 TRBJ2-6 . TRBV2
TGTGCCAGCAGCCGGACTAGCGGGGGGGCCTCCTACGAGCAGTACTTC CASSRTSGGASYEQYF TRBD2 TRBJ2-7 . TRBV2
TGTGCCAGAAGCTCCCCGGGGTTTCGGATGAACACTGAAGCTTTCTTT CARSSPGFRMNTEAFF . TRBJ1-1 . TRBV5-3
TGTGCCATCAGCCCCTCCCGACAGAACACCGGGGAGCTGTTTTTT CAISPSRQNTGELFF . TRBJ2-2 . TRBV10-3
TGTGCCAGCTCACCGTCCGGGACAGGGACTGGAAACACCATATATTTT CASSPSGTGTGNTIYF TRBD1 TRBJ1-3 . TRBV18
TGCAGCGGGCCGGGACAGGGGGCGAATGAGCAGTTCTTC CSGPGQGANEQFF TRBD1 TRBJ2-1 . TRBV29-1
TGCGCCAGCAGCCAAGGGGTCGCAGGTTTCACCTCTGGAAACACCATATATTTT CASSQGVAGFTSGNTIYF . TRBJ1-3 few TRBV4-1
TGTGCCAGCAGTCCTGGACAGGGGGCATCTGGGGCCAACGTCCTGACTTTC CASSPGQGASGANVLTF TRBD1 TRBJ2-6 . TRBV27
TGTGCCTGGACGGAGACAGGGGTGGAAAAACTGTTTTTT CAWTETGVEKLFF TRBD1 TRBJ1-4 few TRBV30
TGTGCCAGCAGCTATCCAGGAAACACCATATATTTT CASSYPGNTIYF . TRBJ1-3 . TRBV7-9
TGTGCCAGCAGCAGCCAGTTCGTAAATTCACCCCTCCACTTT CASSSQFVNSPLHF . TRBJ1-6 . TRBV21-1
TGTGCCAGCAGCGGAGAAGGGGGCCGTGGGGAGACCCAGTACTTC CASSGEGGRGETQYF TRBD1 TRBJ2-5 once TRBV2
TGTGCCAGTAGACTCAGGGTGTCGGATACGCAGTATTTT CASRLRVSDTQYF . TRBJ2-3 . TRBV6-5
TGTGCCAGCAGCGTCGAGGCAGGGTCGTTGGGGTCACCCCTCCACTTT CASSVEAGSLGSPLHF . TRBJ1-6 . TRBV7-2
TGTGCCAGCAGTTTTTTAGAGCGGGAACCCCACTACAATGAGCAGTTCTTC CASSFLEREPHYNEQFF TRBD2 TRBJ2-1 . TRBV27
TGTGCCAGCAGCTTAGTTACAGGAGCTAACTATGGCTACACCTTC CASSLVTGANYGYTF . TRBJ1-2 . TRBV11-2
TGTGCCAGCAGTGAAGTGCTGGGGGCACAAGCTTTCTTT CASSEVLGAQAFF . TRBJ1-1 few TRBV6-1
TGTGCCAGCAGCCACGGGACAGCAAACACAGATACGCAGTATTTT CASSHGTANTDTQYF TRBD1 TRBJ2-3 . TRBV7-9
TGTGCCAGTAGTATTAAGCACCGGACAGAGTACTCCTACGAGCAGTACTTC CASSIKHRTEYSYEQYF . TRBJ2-7 . TRBV19
TGTGCCAGCAGTCCGACAGGAAACTATGGCTACACCTTC CASSPTGNYGYTF . TRBJ1-2 . TRBV6-5
TGCGCCAGCAGCCAAGTGGCGAACACTGAAGCTTTCTTT CASSQVANTEAFF . TRBJ1-1 . TRBV4-3
TGTGCCAGCAGCTTAGCCACGGCGGGTACCGGGGAGCTGTTTTTT CASSLATAGTGELFF . TRBJ2-2 once TRBV7-2
TGTGCCAGCAGTGCACAGGGATACGGGAATCAGCCCCAGCATTTT CASSAQGYGNQPQHF . TRBJ1-5 . TRBV6-5
TGTGCCAGCGCCAGCTCGGCGCAGGGCGAAGCTTTCTTT CASASSAQGEAFF . TRBJ1-1 once TRBV6-1
TGCGCCAGCAGCCCCCCGACAGGACGTTTTGAGCAGTTCTTC CASSPPTGRFEQFF . TRBJ2-1 . TRBV4-1
TGTGCCCGGGACAGGGGGAACTATGGCTACACCTTC CARDRGNYGYTF TRBD1 TRBJ1-2 . TRBV30
TGCGCCAGCAGTTCAGGGGAGTTTAGTTTAAATGAGCAGTTCTTC CASSSGEFSLNEQFF . TRBJ2-1 . TRBV5-1
TGTGCCAGTAGTATAGACCGGCTGCAGGATTCACCCCTCCACTTT CASSIDRLQDSPLHF . TRBJ1-6 . TRBV19
TGTGCCAGCAGCGAAACTAGCGGGCTCACGCAGTATTTT CASSETSGLTQYF TRBD2 TRBJ2-3 few TRBV9
TGTGCCAGCAGTGTCGACCCCAGTCACTTCGGGACAGGGGGCGCCTTGAGTGAAGCTTTCTTT CASSVDPSHFGTGGALSEAFF TRBD1 TRBJ1-1 . TRBV2
TGTGCCAGCAGTTACTCCCGGGGGGCCTCCTACAATGAGCAGTTCTTC CASSYSRGASYNEQFF . TRBJ2-1 . TRBV6-5
TGTGCCAGCAGCGTAGGCGGGGGGATCCAAGAGACCCAGTACTTC CASSVGGGIQETQYF TRBD2 TRBJ2-5 once TRBV9
TGTGCCAGCATACGACAGGGTGGTGACCAAGAGACCCAGTACTTC CASIRQGGDQETQYF TRBD1 TRBJ2-5 . TRBV7-9
TGTGCCAGCAGCCCATCCTACGAGCAGTACTTC CASSPSYEQYF . TRBJ2-7 few TRBV7-2
TGTGCCAGTAGTCGCGGACAGGGGGCTGCTGGCTACACCTTC CASSRGQGAAGYTF TRBD1 TRBJ1-2 . TRBV19
TGCGCCAGCAGCCGGACTAGTTTTGGGGCCGGGGCCACAGATACGCAGTATTTT CASSRTSFGAGATDTQYF TRBD2 TRBJ2-3 . TRBV4-1
TGTGCCAGCAGTGAATTGACAGAATCTATACCCAACTACGAGCAGTACTTC CASSELTESIPNYEQYF . TRBJ2-7 . TRBV25-1
TGCGCCAGCAGACTAGCGGGAGGGTTGGATGAGCAGTTCTTC CASRLAGGLDEQFF TRBD2 TRBJ2-1 . TRBV10-2
TGTGCCAGCAGCTTCCTGACAGGGGGAAACACCATATATTTT CASSFLTGGNTIYF TRBD1 TRBJ1-3 once TRBV11-2
TGTGCCAGCAGCTTAGCCTACGCGAAGGGAGGGTCCGACACCGGGGAGCTGTTTTTT CASSLAYAKGGSDTGELFF TRBD2 TRBJ2-2 . TRBV11-3
TGTGCCAGCTCGTCGGGGGGCTCTAATGAAAAACTGTTTTTT CASSSGGSNEKLFF . TRBJ1-4 . TRBV4-2
TGTGCCAGTAACGGAGTCAGTAATGAAAAACTGTTTTTT CASNGVSNEKLFF . TRBJ1-4 . TRBV19